These 8 T cell receptor beta chains share one sample of origin, sequenced in a study of human T cells and chemical hapten exposure. TCRdb redid the calling of the RACE reads with MiXCR, one entry per CDR3 protein. This table has about 49,000 distinct CDR3 sequences, 9.3% appearing once. Time point given: patch test 1, 2 weeks after DPC sensitization. Sample treatment: therapeutic diphenylcyclopropenone sensitization with weekly scalp DPC. This sample comprised whole blood, obtained in connection with sensitization to the hapten diphenylcyclopropenone (DPC). Receptor source: a woman aged 50 to 60 with alopecia areata. Some clones in this sample may be carry-over from other donors' samples.

This clonotype was seen repeatedly, ten times or more. The chain employs TRBV7-2 and TRBJ2-7; D remains ambiguous. This CDR3 is built from 14 residues. Trimming removed 5 bases at V and 2 bases at J, with 13 bases between. Looked up from germline, CDR1 is SGHTA and CDR2 is FQGNSA. For the CDR3, the DNA is TGTGCCAGCAGCATGGGGATGCGACCCTACGAGCAGTACTTC. Translating gives CASSMGMRPYEQYF.

The chain recombines TRBV9 with TRBJ1-6; possible D gene TRBD1, 6 bases. CDR3 length equals 14 residues. V lost 2 bases, J lost 6 bases, and 9 bases lay in between. Germline lookup yields CDR1 SGDLS and CDR2 YYNGEE. CDR3 in amino acids: CASSVGASNSPLHF. DNA for the CDR3: TGTGCCAGCAGCGTGGGGGCGAGTAATTCACCCCTCCACTTT.

This clonotype was seen ten or more times. The V gene is TRBV4-2, the J gene TRBJ2-7; 11 bases are a match to TRBD2. The germline V gene encodes CDR1 LGHNA and CDR2 YNFKEQ. J gave up 4 bases and V 4 bases, and 6 bases lay outside the gene matches. The CDR3 is made up of 15 amino acids. In DNA form, the CDR3 reads TGTGCCAGCAGCCCGGGGACTAGCGGCCTATACGAGCAGTACTTC. Translated: CASSPGTSGLYEQYF.

This clonotype was counted many times. The V gene is TRBV4-3, the J gene TRBJ2-4; D ambiguous. Trimming stripped 0 bases from V and 7 bases from J, with 7 bases between. The CDR3 spans 13 residues. Per germline, CDR1 LGHNA and CDR2 YSLEER. In DNA form, the CDR3 reads TGCGCCAGCAGCCAAGAAATACGGAACATTCAGTACTTC. Protein sequence: CASSQEIRNIQYF.

This clonotype was recorded many times. The chain is built from TRBV2 and TRBJ2-7; D gene unclear. The CDR3 totals 12 residues. Trimming took 7 bases from V and 1 from J, leaving 8 bases between them. Per germline, CDR1 SNHLY and CDR2 FYNNEI. As DNA, the CDR3 is TGTGCCAGCATAGACCTATCCTACGAGCAGTACTTC. Protein product: CASIDLSYEQYF.

In this sample, this clonotype turned up many times. V and J are TRBV12-3 or TRBV12-4 and TRBJ2-7; weak D call: TRBD2 (5 bases). CDR3 length: 13 residues. The ends were cut back, 6 bases at V and 10 bases at J, with 19 bases in the middle. The CDR3 reads CASSGVQRTPQYF. The CDR3 region has the DNA TGTGCCAGCAGCGGGGTGCAGCGCACCCCTCAGTACTTC.

This clonotype was found many times. The gene calls are TRBV6-6 and TRBJ2-3, with D possibly TRBD2 on 6 matching bases. The CDR3 contains 13 residues. CDR1 and CDR2 from the germline V gene are MNHNY and SVGAGI (reference sequence). V shed 5 bases and J shed 4 bases, with 10 bases lying between them. The CDR3 nucleotides are TGTGCCAGCAGTCTGAGGGACTCAGATACGCAGTATTTT. Translation gives CASSLRDSDTQYF.

V usage is TRBV15 and J usage is TRBJ2-1; 7 bases fit TRBD2. The CDR3 is 16 residues long. V lost 0 bases, J lost 1 base, and 3 bases stayed unmatched. Germline V gives CDR1 LNHNV, CDR2 YYDKDF (reference sequence). The CDR3 nucleotides are TGTGCCACCAGCAGAGATCTTAGCGGGTCCTACAATGAGCAGTTCTTC. This gives the protein CATSRDLSGSYNEQFF.